Listed here are 23 T cell receptor beta chains from one sample, sequenced in a study of Ad26.COV2.S vaccination and SARS-CoV-2 variants. Regarding treatment: 15 to 20 received Ad26.COV2.S at low or high dose, single or two shots; several received placebo; per-sample allocation not given. The study sampled participants on day 63 after the first vaccine or placebo injection. Data came from immunoSEQ multiplex PCR; TCRdb stores just in-frame clones and leaves some out. The sample includes roughly 390,000 clones, around 85% of them seen just once. This specimen was peripheral blood, taken in a trial of Ad26.COV2.S vaccine versus placebo. These receptors were obtained from a person between 18 and 60 years old who received the Ad26.COV2.S COVID-19 vaccine or a placebo.

V is TRBV2 and J is TRBJ2-2; TRBD2 matches 9 bases. This CDR3 region has 14 residues. Germline-derived CDR1 and CDR2 are SNHLY and FYNNEI. V lost 7 bases and J lost 3; bases outside the gene matches: 3. In DNA form, the CDR3 reads TGTGCCAGCACTCTAGCGGGACACACCGGGGAGCTGTTTTTT. Amino acids: CASTLAGHTGELFF.

V gene TRBV3-1 (or the pseudogene TRBV3-2) combines with J gene TRBJ1-4; TRBD1 might be the D (5 bases). The V end lost 4 bases, the J end lost 8 bases, and 17 bases lay between the germline ends. CDR1 and CDR2 (germline): LGHDT, YNNKEL (reference sequence). The CDR3 length is 15 residues. This CDR3 reads CASSPSGGSEEKLFF. CDR3 bases: TGTGCCAGCAGCCCAAGTGGGGGGAGCGAGGAAAAACTGTTTTTT.

The V and J genes are TRBV10-3 and TRBJ1-6; no reliable D call. The CDR3 has 15 residues. Germline V lookup: CDR1 ENHRY, CDR2 SYGVKD. The germline V and J ends were trimmed by 0 bases and 3 bases, with 6 bases remaining between them. CDR3 DNA: TGTGCCATCAGTGAGTCAACAGTCTATAATTCACCCCTCCACTTT. The encoded protein is CAISESTVYNSPLHF.

The chain has TRBV14 and TRBJ2-1; 7 bases align to TRBD1. V lost 8 bases to trimming and J lost 8 bases; unmatched junction nucleotides: 12. Germline CDR1 reads SGHDN; CDR2 reads FVKESK. The CDR3 sequence is 14 residues long. The CDR3 DNA is TGTGCCAGCCGACCTTGGGACAGCAACTATGAGCAGTTCTTC. Amino acids: CASRPWDSNYEQFF.

The J gene is TRBJ2-2, the V gene TRBV30; D gene ambiguous. V gave up 4 bases and J gave up 0 bases, with 12 bases separating them. The CDR3 covers 15 residues. Germline CDR1 and CDR2: GTSNPN and SVGIG (reference sequence). The CDR3 sequence is CAWTRPTPNTGELFF. CDR3 nucleotide sequence: TGTGCCTGGACCCGGCCCACCCCGAACACCGGGGAGCTGTTTTTT.

This clone was counted a few times. The J gene is TRBJ2-7, the V gene TRBV3-1 (or the pseudogene TRBV3-2); 8 positions match TRBD1. The CDR3 is 13 residues long. V dropped 2 bases and J dropped 9; count of bases not matched to a gene: 6. CDR1 and CDR2 from the germline V gene are LGHDT and YNNKEL (reference sequence). The CDR3 coding sequence is TGTGCCAGCAGCCAAAACGCAGGGGGCCGGCAGTACTTC. Its protein product is CASSQNAGGRQYF.

The chain has TRBV4-1 and TRBJ2-3, with 11 nucleotides matching TRBD2. The CDR3 covers 15 residues. Germline V CDR1 and CDR2: MGHRA, YSYEKL. The junction had 4 bases not matched to a gene; V was cut back by 1 base and J by 7 bases. CDR3 loop: CASSQAGTSGYTQYF. The CDR3 DNA reads as TGCGCCAGCAGCCAAGCGGGGACTAGCGGATATACGCAGTATTTT.

The chain combines TRBV6-1 with TRBJ2-7; possibly TRBD1 for D (6 bases). Trimming shortened V by 3 bases and J by 3 bases, and 6 bases separated the two germline ends. This CDR3 spans 12 amino acids. CDR1 is MNHNS, CDR2 SASEGT, per germline. CDR3 sequence reads: CASSETGYEQYF. The CDR3 coding sequence is TGTGCCAGCAGTGAGACAGGCTACGAGCAGTACTTC.

The chain couples TRBV19 to TRBJ2-1, with 8 bases lining up with TRBD2. J was trimmed by 8 bases and V by 8 bases; bases with no gene match: 8. The CDR3 has 13 residues. The germline V gene encodes CDR1 LNHDA and CDR2 SQIVND (reference sequence). The CDR3 DNA sequence: TGTGCCAGTCGGAGCGGGGGACCAGATGAGCAGTTCTTC. It specifies CASRSGGPDEQFF.

CDR3 in amino acids: CASRFGQADTEAFF. CDR3 nucleotides: TGTGCAAGTCGCTTCGGACAGGCCGACACTGAAGCTTTCTTT. The V call is TRBV12-2, the J call TRBJ1-1; the DNA was not compared with TRBD1, the D call given in the table. TRBV12-2 is recorded as a pseudogene. This CDR3 is built from 14 residues.

The chain uses TRBV28 and TRBJ2-1; 11 positions match TRBD2. With V trimmed by 3 bases and J by 0 bases, 4 bases remained unmatched. Germline lookup yields CDR1 MDHEN and CDR2 SYDVKM. The CDR3 covers 17 residues. The CDR3 sequence: CASSFSGGVSSYNEQFF. The CDR3 bases are TGTGCCAGCAGTTTTAGCGGGGGGGTGAGCTCCTACAATGAGCAGTTCTTC.

The chain links TRBV5-4 to TRBJ2-7; maybe TRBD1 (6 bases). The germline gives CDR1 SGHNT, CDR2 YYREEE (reference sequence). Trimming pared 4 bases from V and 3 bases from J, leaving 14 bases between. The CDR3 is 14 amino acids. CDR3 in amino acids: CASSLEGERYEQYF. Here the CDR3 DNA reads TGTGCCAGCAGCCTAGAGGGGGAACGCTACGAGCAGTACTTC. The full variable domain, with the rest looked up from reference TRBV5-4 and TRBJ2-7, is ETGVTQSPTHLIKTRGQQVTLRCSSQSGHNTVSWYQQALGQGPQFIFQYYREEENGRGNFPPRFSGLQFPNYSSELNVNALELDDSALYLCASSLEGERYEQYFGPGTRLTVT.

As for this clone: One end of the junction varies from germline; a read error may be responsible. This sequence joins TRBV7-7 and TRBJ2-5, with D possibly matching TRBD1 (6 bases). The germline gives CDR1 SSHAT, CDR2 FNYEAQ (reference sequence). CDR3 length equals 14 residues. The CDR3 nucleotides are TGTGCTAGCAGCTTCGGGGACACCCAAGAGACCCAGTACTTC. Translation: CASSFGDTQETQYF.

The chain employs TRBV3-1 (or the pseudogene TRBV3-2) and TRBJ2-3, with D possibly matching TRBD2 (7 bases). V was pared by 7 bases and J by 6 bases, with 14 bases between. The CDR3 is 13 amino acids. Germline CDR1 and CDR2: LGHDT and YNNKEL (reference sequence). The CDR3 DNA is TGTGCCAGCAACCGGGGGGCCATGGATACGCAGTATTTT. Its protein product is CASNRGAMDTQYF.

The chain is built from TRBV4-1 and TRBJ1-2; the D gene is possibly TRBD1 (6 bases). Trimming shortened V by 0 bases and J by 5 bases, and 10 bases separated the two germline ends. CDR1 is MGHRA and CDR2 is YSYEKL in the germline V gene. The CDR3 runs to 14 residues. For the CDR3, the DNA is TGCGCCAGCAGCCAAGAGCCAGGGGATTATGGCTACACCTTC. The encoded protein is CASSQEPGDYGYTF.

The table lists this clone with a count of one. The rearrangement uses TRBV3-1 (or the pseudogene TRBV3-2) and TRBJ2-7; 7 bases fit TRBD2. Germline lookup yields CDR1 LGHDT and CDR2 YNNKEL (reference sequence). This CDR3 is 14 amino acids long. J lost 6 bases, V lost 3 bases, and 8 bases had no gene match. The CDR3 DNA follows: TGTGCCAGCAGCCACCCCGGGGGGTATGGCGAGCAGTACTTC. Protein: CASSHPGGYGEQYF.

V is TRBV10-2 and J is TRBJ2-7; 7 bases map to TRBD1. The CDR3 has 14 residues. V trimming: 4 bases; J trimming: 2 bases; junction bases outside the gene matches: 5. Germline V gives CDR1 WSHSY, CDR2 SAAADI. CDR3 sequence (DNA): TGCGCCAGCAGTGCAACCCAGGGGGCCTACGAGCAGTACTTC. Translating it yields CASSATQGAYEQYF.

This clone was found a few times. The chain recombines TRBV2 with TRBJ2-2, with D tentatively TRBD2 (5 bases). There are 15 residues in the CDR3. The V end was cut by 11 bases, the J end by 4 bases, with 20 bases between. CDR1 is SNHLY, CDR2 FYNNEI, per germline. The CDR3 DNA sequence: TGTGCCCGGTCCAATCTAGGCGCGGGCACCGGGGAGCTGTTTTTT. Its translation is CARSNLGAGTGELFF.

The chain uses TRBV4-1 and TRBJ1-1; TRBD1 might be the D (6 bases). The V end lost 1 base, the J end lost 0 bases, and 18 bases lay between the germline ends. Germline CDR1 is MGHRA and CDR2 is YSYEKL. This CDR3 region has 18 residues. In DNA, the CDR3 is TGCGCCAGCAGCCAAGTCGCTAAAGGGGGAGGAATGAACACTGAAGCTTTCTTT. This gives the protein CASSQVAKGGGMNTEAFF.

This clone was counted a few times. The rearrangement links TRBV6-2 or TRBV6-3 to TRBJ1-1; a possible D gene is TRBD1 (5 bases). The CDR3 runs to 15 residues. V was trimmed by 6 bases and J by 0 bases, leaving 14 bases between them. Germline CDR1 MNHEY, CDR2 SVGEGT. CDR3 sequence (DNA): TGTGCCAGCAGCTCGATTGGGGGGGTGAACACTGAAGCTTTCTTT. This codes for CASSSIGGVNTEAFF.

This chain joins TRBV4-2 and TRBJ1-3; TRBD1 matches at 10 bases. The CDR3 runs 16 residues. With V trimmed by 4 bases and J by 4 bases, 7 bases remained unmatched. Germline lookup yields CDR1 LGHNA and CDR2 YNFKEQ. The CDR3 here is CASSRMGQGYGNTIYF. The CDR3 coding sequence is TGTGCCAGCAGCCGGATGGGACAGGGGTACGGAAACACCATATATTTT.

The gene calls are TRBV3-1 (or the pseudogene TRBV3-2) and TRBJ2-3; 12 bases line up with TRBD2. The V and J ends lost 5 bases and 6 bases, in that order; junction bases with no gene match: 9. Germline V gene data show CDR1 as LGHDT and CDR2 as YNNKEL (reference sequence). The CDR3 is 16 residues long. The CDR3 region has the DNA TGTGCCAGCAGCAAGGCTAGCGGGGGGGCCTCGGATACGCAGTATTTT. This sequence encodes CASSKASGGASDTQYF.

The rearrangement links TRBV21-1 to TRBJ1-1. TRBV21-1 is labeled a pseudogene. The CDR3 sequence is 15 residues long. The CDR3: CASSKALSGDTEAFF. For the CDR3, the DNA is TGTGCCAGCAGCAAAGCGCTATCGGGAGACACTGAAGCTTTCTTT.